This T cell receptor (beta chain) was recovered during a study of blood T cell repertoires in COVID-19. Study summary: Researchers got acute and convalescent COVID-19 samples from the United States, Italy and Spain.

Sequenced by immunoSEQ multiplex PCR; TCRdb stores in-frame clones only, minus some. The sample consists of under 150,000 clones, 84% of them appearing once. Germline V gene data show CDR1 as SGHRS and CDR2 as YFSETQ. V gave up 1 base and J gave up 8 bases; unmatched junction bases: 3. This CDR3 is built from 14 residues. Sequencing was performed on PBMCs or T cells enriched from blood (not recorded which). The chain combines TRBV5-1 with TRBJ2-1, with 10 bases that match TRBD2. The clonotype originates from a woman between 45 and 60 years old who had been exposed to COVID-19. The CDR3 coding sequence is TGCGCCAGCAGCTTGAGCGGGAGGGCCGATGAGCAGTTCTTC. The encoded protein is CASSLSGRADEQFF.